A single T cell receptor beta chain is shown here with its context. These data belong to a study of blood T cell repertoires in COVID-19. Background on the study: Both acute and convalescent COVID-19 samples were obtained from the United States, Italy and Spain. From T cells, B-cell-depleted T cells, or PBMCs came the material, which was cDNA or gDNA.

V lost 3 bases to trimming and J lost 7 bases, with 13 bases between them. CDR1 is DFQATT, CDR2 SNEGSKA, per germline (reference sequence). The CDR3 is 13 residues long. Original processing methods: Nucleated cell number was recorded as an estimate derived from reference gene primer amplification. Some clones are missing from TCRdb's copy, which holds only in-frame ones; the method was immunoSEQ multiplex PCR. V and J calls and clone size follow that table, whereas D and trimming were derived from the DNA. The sample consists of roughly 160,000 clones, more than 65% of them appearing once. The sequenced sample consisted of peripheral blood. The receptor was isolated from a man in his 70s with active or convalescent COVID-19. The chain uses TRBV20-1 and TRBJ1-5; tentatively, D is TRBD1 (5 bases). CDR3 loop: CSASGDSTQPQHF. The CDR3 DNA reads as TGCAGTGCTAGTGGTGACAGCACACAGCCCCAGCATTTT.